This paragraph covers one T cell receptor (beta chain) sequence. Which antigen it targets is not known. Base qualities are not at hand, and no much larger clone is one base apart. The data were taken from a study of T cell repertoires in cytomegalovirus infection (dated by TCRdb to the late 2010s). Broadly, across the study: The HLA type of each donor mattered for the analysis, because public TCR beta signatures pointed to carriage of CMV infection along with the matching HLA type. Study-wide conclusions, independent of this receptor: The ex vivo response was dominated by HLA-C-restricted CMV-specific TCR beta clonotypes, which also provided the single most frequent clonotype in two of eight donors. In both this cohort and an independent roughly 350-donor cohort, the cumulative frequency of public TCR beta family members distinguished carriers of CMV infection plus the relevant HLA type.

The CDR3 contains 16 residues, cysteine and phenylalanine counted. The CDR3 DNA has 48 bases and is translated from base 1. V is pruned by 6 bases and J by 4 bases, leaving 4 bases of the junction without a gene match. Per the germline V gene, SGHAT is the CDR1 and FQNNGV is the CDR2. The sequencer listed for this sample is Illumina HiSeq 1500. TCRdb trimmed public reads at Q25 via fastp, called clones via MiXCR and kept in-frame beta chains. Entries are consolidated by CDR3 protein sequence, retaining the most common genes and DNA. In this sample the table shows 350,000 to 550,000 distinct CDR3 sequences, 30% to 40% of which occur a single time. The ten largest account for roughly an eighth of the sample.

The sample was PBMCs. The rearranged chain carries TRBV11-2 and TRBJ2-2; TRBD2 fits 14 bases in the junction. The TCR comes from a human donor in good health (CMV status not recorded). Some clones in this sample may be carry-over from other donors' samples. CDR3 protein: CASRMGLAGVTGELFF. Here is the DNA: TGTGCCAGCAGAATGGGACTAGCGGGGGTCACCGGGGAGCTGTTTTTT. Beyond the CDR3, the reference TRBV11-2 and TRBJ2-2 genes provide the residues; the full variable domain reads: EAGVAQSPRYKIIEKRQSVAFWCNPISGHATLYWYQQILGQGPKLLIQFQNNGVVDDSQLPKDRFSAERLKGVDSTLKIQPAKLEDSAVYLCASRMGLAGVTGELFFGEGSRLTVL.